This T cell receptor beta chain was sequenced during a study of T-cell memory formation after mild COVID-19. At the level of the study: TCR clusters largely stayed donor specific.

This clonotype appeared a few times. Its specificity is unknown. Amplification by 5'RACE using constant-segment primers produced TCR alpha and TCR beta cDNA libraries that carried sample barcodes and UMIs. TCRdb called the 5' RACE reads again in MiXCR, with one record for every CDR3 protein. The sample includes about 400,000 distinct CDR3 sequences, 15% to 20% of them seen just once. Study outcomes and limitations: Confirmation of SARS-CoV-2 specificity was lacking for second-wave clones peaking day 37.

The source material was PBMCs or a T cell subset sorted from them (not recorded which). The receptor comes from a man aged 18 to 30 who had mild COVID-19 (a few samples of this study predate the infection). Cell type and time point are not known.

In nucleotides, the CDR3 is TGCGCCAGCAGCCAGGTACGGGGACCGTCCTACGAGCAGTACGTC. Amino acids: CASSQVRGPSYEQYV. The rearrangement links TRBV4-3 to TRBJ2-7, with D perhaps given as TRBD1 or TRBD2 (5 bases each). V gave up 3 bases and J gave up 1 base, with 13 bases separating them. Germline V gives CDR1 LGHNA, CDR2 YSLEER. The length of the CDR3 is 15 residues.